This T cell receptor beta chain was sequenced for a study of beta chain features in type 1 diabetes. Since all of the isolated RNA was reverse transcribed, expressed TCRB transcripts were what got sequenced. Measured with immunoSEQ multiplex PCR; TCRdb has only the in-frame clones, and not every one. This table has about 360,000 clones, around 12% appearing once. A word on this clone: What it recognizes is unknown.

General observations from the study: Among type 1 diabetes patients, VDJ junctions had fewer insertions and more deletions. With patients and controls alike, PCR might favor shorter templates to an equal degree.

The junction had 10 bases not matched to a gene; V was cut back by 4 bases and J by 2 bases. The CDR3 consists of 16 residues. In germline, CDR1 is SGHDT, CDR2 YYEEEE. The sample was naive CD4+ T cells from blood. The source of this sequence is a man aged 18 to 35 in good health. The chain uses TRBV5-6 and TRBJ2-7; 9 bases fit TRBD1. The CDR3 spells CASSLQGAHITYEQYF. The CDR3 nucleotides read TGTGCCAGCAGCCTACAGGGGGCGCATATTACCTACGAGCAGTACTTC.